Listed below are T cell receptor beta chains from one sample, sequenced in a study of blood T cell repertoires in COVID-19. Repertoires were generated with immunoSEQ multiplex PCR, while TCRdb's copy carries only in-frame clones and drops some. The profile shows 250,000 to 300,000 clones, roughly four fifths of them singletons. The sample was PBMCs or T cells enriched from blood (not recorded which). The origin of the receptors is a man aged 35-49 years who had been exposed to COVID-19. The CDR3 runs from the conserved cysteine through the conserved F or W. Fields, in order: CDR3 protein, CDR3 DNA, clone size, V gene, D gene, J gene. A D gene is named only where the DNA matches it firmly. Expanded clones get a size class; other rows say once, few or many, or leave the size out.

CDR3: CASSRPLELAGELFF; DNA: TGTGCCAGCAGCCGCCCTCTAGAATTAGCCGGGGAGCTGTTTTTT; size: -; V: TRBV3-1/TRBV3-2; D: -; J: TRBJ2-2
CDR3: CSARDRERSYEQYF; DNA: TGCAGCGCCCGGGACAGGGAACGATCCTACGAGCAGTACTTC; size: -; V: TRBV29-1; D: TRBD1; J: TRBJ2-7
CDR3: CATSRGAAGEGNEQFF; DNA: TGTGCCACCAGCAGAGGGGCGGCGGGAGAGGGCAATGAGCAGTTCTTC; size: -; V: TRBV15; D: TRBD2; J: TRBJ2-1
CDR3: CASSSLRQGNYGYTF; DNA: TGTGCCAGCAGCTCTCTCCGGCAGGGGAACTATGGCTACACCTTC; size: -; V: TRBV5-6; D: -; J: TRBJ1-2
CDR3: CASSPLFREQAFF; DNA: TGTGCCAGCAGTCCCCTCTTTCGGGAGCAAGCTTTCTTT; size: -; V: TRBV12-3/TRBV12-4; D: -; J: TRBJ1-1
CDR3: CASTSSAYEQYF; DNA: TGTGCCAGCACATCTAGCGCCTACGAGCAGTACTTC; size: -; V: TRBV2; D: -; J: TRBJ2-7
CDR3: CASSLSLRAGLGNSPLHF; DNA: TGTGCCAGCAGTTTATCGTTGCGGGCCGGGCTTGGGAATTCACCCCTCCACTTT; size: -; V: TRBV27; D: -; J: TRBJ1-6
CDR3: CASSFGGGITGELFF; DNA: TGCGCCAGCAGCTTCGGGGGAGGGATCACCGGGGAGCTGTTTTTT; size: -; V: TRBV5-1; D: TRBD2; J: TRBJ2-2
CDR3: CASSFSGGTTEAFF; DNA: TGTGCCAGCAGCTTCTCAGGGGGAACCACTGAAGCTTTCTTT; size: -; V: TRBV7-9; D: TRBD1; J: TRBJ1-1
CDR3: CASSYSSGGELFF; DNA: TGTGCCAGCAGTTACTCGTCCGGCGGGGAGCTGTTTTTT; size: -; V: TRBV6-5; D: -; J: TRBJ2-2
CDR3: CASSQGGGAALGEQFF; DNA: TGTGCCAGCAGCCAAGGAGGGGGGGCAGCACTCGGTGAGCAGTTCTTC; size: -; V: TRBV14; D: -; J: TRBJ2-1
CDR3: CASSMGRDLGKNTEAFF; DNA: TGTGCCAGTAGTATGGGGAGGGACCTGGGGAAGAACACTGAAGCTTTCTTT; size: -; V: TRBV19; D: -; J: TRBJ1-1
CDR3: CASSSRQGASNSPLHF; DNA: TGTGCCAGCAGCAGCAGACAGGGGGCATCCAATTCACCCCTCCACTTT; size: once; V: TRBV5-4; D: TRBD1; J: TRBJ1-6
CDR3: CASSAATGRSDTEAFF; DNA: TGTGCCAGCAGCGCCGCGACAGGGCGGTCGGACACTGAAGCTTTCTTT; size: -; V: TRBV9; D: TRBD1; J: TRBJ1-1
CDR3: CASSQGTGQSGNTIYF; DNA: TGCGCCAGCAGCCAAGGAACGGGACAGTCTGGAAACACCATATATTTT; size: -; V: TRBV4-1; D: TRBD1; J: TRBJ1-3
CDR3: CASSPLAGGGEQFF; DNA: TGTGCCAGCAGCCCACTGGCGGGGGGCGGTGAGCAGTTCTTC; size: -; V: TRBV5-8; D: TRBD2; J: TRBJ2-1
CDR3: CASSEGGTPYEQYF; DNA: TGTGCCAGCAGTGAAGGTGGGACACCCTACGAGCAGTACTTC; size: -; V: TRBV6-1; D: -; J: TRBJ2-7
CDR3: CASGGQLADTQYF; DNA: TGTGCCTCAGGTGGACAGTTAGCAGATACGCAGTATTTT; size: once; V: TRBV30; D: -; J: TRBJ2-3
CDR3: CASSSLSYNEQFF; DNA: TGCGCCAGCAGTTCCCTCTCTTACAATGAGCAGTTCTTC; size: once; V: TRBV10-1; D: -; J: TRBJ2-1
CDR3: CASSEDRGLRDTQYF; DNA: TGTGCCAGCAGTGAAGACAGGGGTCTAAGAGATACGCAGTATTTT; size: -; V: TRBV5-6; D: TRBD1; J: TRBJ2-3
CDR3: CASGTSRDRGRGGNQPQHF; DNA: TGTGCCAGCGGCACGTCCCGGGACAGGGGGCGCGGAGGGAATCAGCCCCAGCATTTT; size: -; V: TRBV27; D: TRBD1; J: TRBJ1-5
CDR3: CASSQGQVHETQYF; DNA: TGCGCCAGCAGCCAGGGACAGGTTCATGAGACCCAGTACTTC; size: -; V: TRBV4-1; D: TRBD1; J: TRBJ2-5